One T cell receptor beta chain is described in this entry. Its antigen is not identified. This entry belongs to a study of identifying expanded T cells in peripheral blood. Regarding the study as a whole: Roughly two-week clone count variance significantly increased as total template count grew.

The repertoire was sequenced with immunoSEQ multiplex PCR; TCRdb's copy has only in-frame clones and lacks some. The repertoire includes about 110,000 clones, approximately 90% of them detected once, and roughly 15% sits in the top ten. The J segment lost 7 bases and the V segment lost 5 bases, leaving 4 bases of the junction unmatched. Germline V gene lookup returns CDR1 MDHEN and CDR2 SYDVKM. The CDR3 has 13 amino acids. No infections or other immune events were documented during collection. The sequenced sample was blood. The clonotype was recovered from a person aged 18 to 75 in good health. The V and J genes are TRBV28 and TRBJ1-5; 8 nucleotides line up with TRBD1. CDR3 in DNA: TGTGCCAGCAGTCCCCGGACAGGGCAGCCCCAGCATTTT. The encoded protein is CASSPRTGQPQHF.